These 15 T cell receptor beta chains were all obtained from the same sample, sequenced in a study of OX40 agonist ivuxolimab in advanced cancers. This table comes from immunoSEQ multiplex PCR, and its TCRdb copy is limited to in-frame clones, with some not included. Among approximately 79,000 clones listed, 94% were seen once. The sample was CD4+ or CD8+ T cells sorted from blood, taken in a trial of the OX40 agonist ivuxolimab. The receptors derive from an adult with an advanced solid tumor such as melanoma, head and neck, liver or kidney cancer.

The chain recombines TRBV4-1 with TRBJ2-7; 7 bases are shared with TRBD2. The junction had 18 bases not matched to a gene; V was cut back by 4 bases and J by 0 bases. CDR3 size: 19 residues. Germline CDR1 is MGHRA and CDR2 is YSYEKL. CDR3 bases: TGCGCCAGCAGCCTGGCGCCCTCCGGGACTATACCGAGCTCCTACGAGCAGTACTTC. This codes for CASSLAPSGTIPSSYEQYF.

The J gene is TRBJ1-1, the V gene TRBV5-6; D not certain. Germline CDR1 and CDR2: SGHDT and YYEEEE. The CDR3 consists of 14 residues. Trimming removed 1 base at V and 0 bases at J, with 7 bases between. The CDR3, as DNA: TGTGCCAGCAGCTTGAGAAGAGTGAACACTGAAGCTTTCTTT. Translating gives CASSLRRVNTEAFF. Using reference TRBV5-6 and TRBJ1-1 for the parts outside the CDR3, the full variable domain is DAGVTQSPTHLIKTRGQQVTLRCSPKSGHDTVSWYQQALGQGPQFIFQYYEEEERQRGNFPDRFSGHQFPNYSSELNVNALLLGDSALYLCASSLRRVNTEAFFGQGTRLTVV.

The rearrangement uses TRBV6-5 and TRBJ1-3; D is ambiguous. V lost 8 bases and J lost 0, with 11 bases in between. The germline CDR1 and CDR2 sequences are MNHEY and SVGAGI. The CDR3 loop spans 14 amino acids. The CDR3 protein is CASGWTSSGNTIYF. DNA for the CDR3: TGTGCCAGCGGTTGGACGAGCTCTGGAAACACCATATATTTT.

This CDR3 is CASSLNGGGAREQYF. The CDR3 DNA sequence: TGTGCCAGCAGCTTAAATGGCGGGGGGGCACGGGAGCAGTACTTC. The chain joins TRBV7-2 to TRBJ2-7; 9 bases are shared with TRBD2. The germline V gene has CDR1 SGHTA and CDR2 FQGNSA. The ends lost 2 bases at V and 7 bases at J; junction bases unmatched: 9. The CDR3 totals 15 residues.

The chain recombines TRBV28 with TRBJ1-1, with D possibly matching TRBD1 (6 bases). This CDR3 spans 14 amino acids. Germline CDR1 and CDR2: MDHEN and SYDVKM. Trimming took off 5 bases at V and 1 base at J, with 11 bases between the two ends. The CDR3 reads CASSPRQENTEAFF. DNA of the CDR3: TGTGCCAGCAGTCCACGACAGGAGAACACTGAAGCTTTCTTT.

This clone was seen a single time. The gene calls are TRBV6-6 and TRBJ2-5; the D gene could be TRBD1 or TRBD2 (6 bases each). Between the trimmed V and J ends, which lost 0 bases and 11 bases, there was a span of 19 bases. The CDR3 runs to 15 residues. Germline V gene lookup returns CDR1 MNHNY and CDR2 SVGAGI (reference sequence). CDR3 nucleotides: TGTGCCAGCAGTTACTCGAGGGGGGCTGTGGAAGAGCAGTACTTC. Translating gives CASSYSRGAVEEQYF.

The chain is built from TRBV2 and TRBJ2-1; D is possibly TRBD2 (6 bases). CDR3 length: 17 residues. V was clipped by 0 bases and J by 0 bases, with 12 bases between them. Looked up from germline, CDR1 is SNHLY and CDR2 is FYNNEI. The CDR3 coding sequence is TGTGCCAGCAGTGAAGCAGGGCGGGGTAGCTCCTACAATGAGCAGTTCTTC. Amino acid sequence: CASSEAGRGSSYNEQFF.

The CDR3 protein is CASSSNYQGIGNTIYF. The CDR3 nucleotides are TGTGCCAGCAGCTCAAACTATCAGGGGATCGGGAACACCATATATTTT. V usage is TRBV7-9 and J usage is TRBJ1-3, with D possibly TRBD1 on 6 matching bases. CDR3 length equals 16 residues. CDR1 and CDR2 (germline): SEHNR, FQNEAQ (reference sequence). The V and J ends lost 4 bases and 7 bases respectively, with 20 bases between them.

CDR3 bases: TGTGCCAGCAGCCGACTAGTGAGGGGAGCTAGCACAGATACGCAGTATTTT. Its translation is CASSRLVRGASTDTQYF. The V gene is TRBV7-2, the J gene TRBJ2-3, with D perhaps TRBD2 (6 bases). This CDR3 is 17 amino acids long. Germline CDR1 SGHTA, CDR2 FQGNSA. Trimming took 5 bases from V and 0 from J, leaving 18 bases between them. The entire variable domain, with the rest obtained from reference TRBV7-2 and TRBJ2-3, is as follows: GAGVSQSPSNKVTEKGKDVELRCDPISGHTALYWYRQSLGQGLEFLIYFQGNSAPDKSGLPSDRFSAERTGGSVSTLTIQRTQQEDSAVYLCASSRLVRGASTDTQYFGPGTRLTVL.

This chain joins TRBV7-6 and TRBJ2-2, with 7 bases matching TRBD1. Losses at the gene ends were 0 bases for V and 6 bases for J; bases not matched to a gene: 4. CDR3 length: 15 amino acids. In germline, CDR1 is SGHVS, CDR2 FNYEAQ. CDR3 sequence reads: CASSLARQGAGELFF. CDR3 in DNA: TGTGCCAGCAGCTTAGCGCGGCAGGGGGCCGGGGAGCTGTTTTTT.

A note on this clone: This CDR3 is also generated by other DNA sequences in the sample. The chain couples TRBV9 to TRBJ2-7; D perhaps matches TRBD1 (6 bases). Germline V gives CDR1 SGDLS, CDR2 YYNGEE. V was trimmed by 3 bases and J by 2 bases, leaving 9 bases between them. The CDR3 length is 13 residues. The CDR3 here is CASSADSPYEQYF. Here the CDR3 DNA reads TGTGCCAGCAGCGCGGACAGCCCCTACGAGCAGTACTTC.

The V call is TRBV19, the J call TRBJ1-2; maybe TRBD1 (6 bases). The CDR3 runs to 12 residues. Germline V CDR1 and CDR2: LNHDA, SQIVND (reference sequence). V was pared by 6 bases and J by 5 bases, with 10 bases between. In DNA form, the CDR3 reads TGTGCCAGTAGGGGCAGGGGTTATGGCTACACCTTC. As protein: CASRGRGYGYTF.

The chain uses TRBV15 and TRBJ1-1; possibly TRBD1 for D (5 bases). V lost 3 bases, J lost 8 bases, and 10 bases lay in between. This CDR3 has 12 residues. Per the germline V gene, CDR1 is LNHNV and CDR2 is YYDKDF (reference sequence). The CDR3 is CATSRGRGEAFF. The CDR3 nucleotides read TGTGCCACCAGCAGGGGACGAGGGGAAGCTTTCTTT. The full variable domain, completed using reference TRBV15 and TRBJ1-1, is DAMVIQNPRYQVTQFGKPVTLSCSQTLNHNVMYWYQQKSSQAPKLLFHYYDKDFNNEADTPDNFQSRRPNTSFCFLDIRSPGLGDTAMYLCATSRGRGEAFFGQGTRLTVV.

The rearrangement uses TRBV2 and TRBJ2-5; TRBD2 agrees at 7 bases. The CDR3 runs 15 residues. J was trimmed by 1 base and V by 3 bases; bases with no gene match: 5. CDR1 SNHLY and CDR2 FYNNEI come from the germline V gene. The CDR3 spells CASSEGRGTQETQYF. The CDR3 bases are TGTGCCAGCAGTGAGGGGCGGGGGACCCAAGAGACCCAGTACTTC.

The chain recombines TRBV4-3 with TRBJ2-7; 10 positions agree with TRBD1. Germline CDR1 LGHNA, CDR2 YSLEER. This CDR3 spans 14 amino acids. With 4 bases clipped from V and 4 bases from J, the junction kept 4 bases outside the gene matches. The CDR3 DNA reads TGCGCCAGCAGCCCTGGACAGGGGGAGTACGAGCAGTACTTC. It yields the protein CASSPGQGEYEQYF.